Below are 4 T cell receptor beta chains sequenced from a single sample in a study of post-analysis software for immune sequencing data. Unique-molecular-identifier-tagged TCR beta cDNA libraries were used. In TCRdb, the PCR reads were re-called with MiXCR into one record per CDR3 protein. This table has 450,000 or so distinct CDR3 sequences, under 55% appearing once. General observations from the study: Among roughly 5 TRBV segments more frequent in patients than controls were TRBV5-6, TRBV5-1 and TRBV20-1.

Antigen specificity for these receptors is unknown. The sample consisted of blood. The receptors here all came from a girl under 18 with multiple sclerosis.

V and J are TRBV12-3 or TRBV12-4 and TRBJ2-7; the D gene is possibly TRBD2 (6 bases). The ends were cut back, 2 bases at V and 2 bases at J, with 10 bases in the middle. The CDR3 is 14 residues long. The CDR3 loop reads CASSLNGGAYEQYF. CDR3 in DNA: TGTGCCAGCAGTTTAAACGGGGGAGCCTACGAGCAGTACTTC.

The chain is built from TRBV5-1 and TRBJ2-7; D is perhaps TRBD1 (6 bases). Between the trimmed V and J ends, which lost 0 bases and 6 bases, there was a span of 22 bases. The CDR3 loop spans 17 amino acids. The germline CDR1 and CDR2 sequences are SGHRS and YFSETQ. CDR3 coding DNA: TGCGCCAGCAGCTTGGCCTTGAGGGCAGGGGATGTAGGCGAGCAGTACTTC. As protein: CASSLALRAGDVGEQYF.

This clonotype showed up just once. V usage is TRBV7-9 and J usage is TRBJ2-5; TRBD2 is a possible D gene (6 bases). The CDR3 sequence is 14 residues long. Trimming removed 1 base from V and 5 bases from J, with 11 bases in between. The germline V gene has CDR1 SEHNR and CDR2 FQNEAQ (reference sequence). The CDR3 region has the DNA TGTGCCAGCAGCTTAGAGGAGGGGTGGGAGACCCAGTACTTC. It codes for CASSLEEGWETQYF.

This chain uses TRBV15 with TRBJ1-2; D perhaps matches TRBD1 (5 bases). Trimming shortened V by 0 bases and J by 6 bases, and 14 bases separated the two germline ends. The CDR3 has 15 residues. The germline V gene has CDR1 LNHNV and CDR2 YYDKDF (reference sequence). CDR3 in DNA: TGTGCCACCAGCAGAGATCGTGCAGGGCGAGATGGCTACACCTTC. Amino acid sequence: CATSRDRAGRDGYTF. Supplemented by reference TRBV15 and TRBJ1-2, the full variable domain reads DAMVIQNPRYQVTQFGKPVTLSCSQTLNHNVMYWYQQKSSQAPKLLFHYYDKDFNNEADTPDNFQSRRPNTSFCFLDIRSPGLGDTAMYLCATSRDRAGRDGYTFGSGTRLTVV.